Given below is one T cell receptor (beta chain) in context. The entry originates in a study of blood T cell repertoires in COVID-19. Original analysis: Estimated nucleated cell counts came from reference gene primer amplification. Assay used: immunoSEQ multiplex PCR; TCRdb lists only in-frame clones, some missing. V and J calls and clone size follow that table, whereas D and trimming were derived from the DNA. The sample yields fewer than 400,000 clones, roughly nine tenths seen once. CDR3 length: 13 amino acids. Trimming stripped 0 bases from V and 2 bases from J, with 3 bases between. All enrollees were roughly 18 to 100 years old and from about 25 US areas.

Sequencing input: PBMCs or T cells enriched from blood (not recorded which). This receptor was taken from a woman under 40 who had recovered from COVID-19. The rearrangement uses TRBV12-3 or TRBV12-4 and TRBJ2-3; unclear D gene. CDR3 sequence reads: CASSLANTDTQYF. DNA of the CDR3: TGTGCCAGCAGTTTAGCCAACACAGATACGCAGTATTTT.